This T cell receptor beta chain was profiled in a study of OX40 agonist ivuxolimab in advanced cancers. Findings of the study overall: Among patients with partial responses at 0.1-3.0 mg/kg, clonal expansion was among the lowest. Several nonresponders also turned out to have low normalized T-cell clonal expansion. On average, CD8+ T cells showed a greater number of expanded clones than CD4+.

Sequencing used immunoSEQ multiplex PCR; TCRdb keeps in-frame clones, though not all of them. The sample carries 68,000 or so clones, roughly 80% recorded once. Concerning this clone itself: The antigen remains undetermined.

The CDR3 sequence is 16 residues long. V gave up 8 bases and J gave up 4 bases, with 23 bases separating them. The germline CDR1 and CDR2 sequences are MDHEN and SYDVKM. This TCR derives from an adult with an advanced solid tumor such as melanoma, head and neck, liver or kidney cancer. Sample: CD4+ or CD8+ T cells sorted from blood, taken in a trial of the OX40 agonist ivuxolimab. The gene calls are TRBV28 and TRBJ1-2, with D perhaps matching TRBD1 (5 bases). The CDR3 reads CASQIQGSGNSYGYTF. The CDR3 DNA sequence: TGTGCCAGCCAGATCCAGGGCTCGGGCAACAGCTATGGCTACACCTTC.